Listed below are T cell receptor beta chains from one sample, sequenced in a study of CD8+ T cells in alopecia areata. Here immunoSEQ multiplex PCR was the method, and the copy in TCRdb shows in-frame clones only, minus some. The top ten hold more than 15% of the sample, which has 150,000 to 200,000 clones, roughly 58% seen once. The sample consisted of CD4+ T cells sorted from blood, taken at approximately week 56, from a patient treated with tofacitinib. The receptors originated from a human donor with alopecia areata. CDR3s include the opening cysteine and the closing phenylalanine or tryptophan. The D gene is left open where the match is weak. Clone size is not always given. Where it is, it says once, few, many or a class for expanded clones.

d_call: NA
j_call: TRBJ2-2
v_call: TRBV10-3
clone_size: NA
cdr3_nt: TGTGCCATCGAGGACGGGAACACCGGGGAGCTGTTTTTT
cdr3_aa: CAIEDGNTGELFF

d_call: NA
j_call: TRBJ1-2
v_call: TRBV5-1
clone_size: once
cdr3_nt: TGCGCCAGCAGCTTGGCCGAAACAGCGGGCTACACCTTC
cdr3_aa: CASSLAETAGYTF

d_call: NA
j_call: TRBJ2-2
v_call: TRBV29-1
clone_size: NA
cdr3_nt: TGCAGCGTTGCGAGGGGGACGAACACCGGGGAGCTGTTTTTT
cdr3_aa: CSVARGTNTGELFF

d_call: NA
j_call: TRBJ1-6
v_call: TRBV6-1
clone_size: NA
cdr3_nt: TGTGCCAGCAATTTCGATAATTCACCCCTCCACTTT
cdr3_aa: CASNFDNSPLHF

d_call: NA
j_call: TRBJ2-6
v_call: TRBV5-1
clone_size: NA
cdr3_nt: TGCGCCAGCAGCTGGACGGGAGACTCTGGGGCCAACGTCCTGACTTTC
cdr3_aa: CASSWTGDSGANVLTF

d_call: TRBD2
j_call: TRBJ2-3
v_call: TRBV29-1
clone_size: NA
cdr3_nt: TGCAGCGTAGGAGTTACTAGCGGCCGCACAGATACGCAGTATTTT
cdr3_aa: CSVGVTSGRTDTQYF

d_call: NA
j_call: TRBJ1-4
v_call: TRBV29-1
clone_size: NA
cdr3_nt: TGCAGCGTCGGGGTCCCCGACCGCGCAACTAATGAAAAACTGTTTTTT
cdr3_aa: CSVGVPDRATNEKLFF

d_call: TRBD1
j_call: TRBJ1-2
v_call: TRBV29-1
clone_size: few
cdr3_nt: TGCAGCGTCGAGAGGGACAGGGGTCGCGGCTACACCTTC
cdr3_aa: CSVERDRGRGYTF

d_call: NA
j_call: TRBJ1-2
v_call: TRBV14
clone_size: NA
cdr3_nt: TGTGCCAGCAGCCAAGAAGGGTTCTCTGGCTACACCTTC
cdr3_aa: CASSQEGFSGYTF

d_call: NA
j_call: TRBJ2-7
v_call: TRBV28
clone_size: NA
cdr3_nt: TGTGCCAGCAGTTTACTAGGCTACGAGCAGTACTTC
cdr3_aa: CASSLLGYEQYF

d_call: TRBD1
j_call: TRBJ2-7
v_call: TRBV19
clone_size: NA
cdr3_nt: TGTGCCAGTAGTATAGGAGGCACAGGGGGCGCGGGGGAGCAGTACTTC
cdr3_aa: CASSIGGTGGAGEQYF

d_call: NA
j_call: TRBJ1-3
v_call: TRBV29-1
clone_size: once
cdr3_nt: TGCAGCGTTGGCGGGAAAAACTCTGGAAACACCATATATTTT
cdr3_aa: CSVGGKNSGNTIYF

d_call: NA
j_call: TRBJ1-5
v_call: TRBV30
clone_size: NA
cdr3_nt: TGTGCCTGGGACCAGGGAGGTTGGAATCAGCCCCAGCATTTT
cdr3_aa: CAWDQGGWNQPQHF

d_call: NA
j_call: TRBJ1-1
v_call: TRBV5-1
clone_size: NA
cdr3_nt: TGCGCCAGCAGTTCAGGGGAGACTGAAGCTTTCTTT
cdr3_aa: CASSSGETEAFF

d_call: NA
j_call: TRBJ2-5
v_call: TRBV5-1
clone_size: NA
cdr3_nt: TGCGCCAGCAGCTTGGATGTTTCACCGAGAGAGACCCAGTACTTC
cdr3_aa: CASSLDVSPRETQYF

d_call: TRBD1
j_call: TRBJ1-6
v_call: TRBV4-2
clone_size: NA
cdr3_nt: TGTGCCAGCAGCCTTCAGGGGGCGCGCAATTCACCCCTCCACTTT
cdr3_aa: CASSLQGARNSPLHF

d_call: NA
j_call: TRBJ2-1
v_call: TRBV29-1
clone_size: NA
cdr3_nt: TGCAGCGTGAGACTTGAGACCCCGGACAAGAGGGAGTTCTTC
cdr3_aa: CSVRLETPDKREFF

d_call: NA
j_call: TRBJ2-1
v_call: TRBV7-2
clone_size: NA
cdr3_nt: TGTGCCAGCAGCTTCCAGAATGAGCAGTTCTTC
cdr3_aa: CASSFQNEQFF

d_call: NA
j_call: TRBJ1-2
v_call: TRBV6-1
clone_size: NA
cdr3_nt: TGTGCCAGCAGACCTTCCCGTGGGGCAGTAGGAGGCTACACCTTC
cdr3_aa: CASRPSRGAVGGYTF

d_call: NA
j_call: TRBJ1-1
v_call: TRBV6-1
clone_size: few
cdr3_nt: TGTGCCAGCAGTATGACGGAGGGAGCTTTCTTT
cdr3_aa: CASSMTEGAFF

d_call: NA
j_call: TRBJ1-4
v_call: TRBV7-9
clone_size: few
cdr3_nt: TGTGCCAGCGGGAGGGAAAAACTGTTTTTT
cdr3_aa: CASGREKLFF